These T cell receptor beta chains were read from a single sample in a study of T cell responses to AZD1222 COVID-19 vaccine. Some clones are missing from TCRdb's copy, which holds only in-frame ones; the method was immunoSEQ multiplex PCR. The sample lists over 100,000 clones; more than 65% were seen once. The input for sequencing was peripheral blood, taken on day 0 of AZD1222 vaccination. Receptors were obtained from an adult in good health. Both conserved end residues are part of each CDR3. The D gene is left open where the match is weak. Only part of the rows carry a size: once, few, many, or a class if the clone is expanded.

CDR3nt: TGTGCCATCAGTGCCCCGGCTAGCGGCGGGACCCAGTACTTC
CDR3aa: CAISAPASGGTQYF
d_gene: TRBD2
v_gene: TRBV10-3
j_gene: TRBJ2-5
abundance: -

CDR3nt: TGTGCCAGCAGCGTAGGAGCGGGCGATCAGCCCCAGCATTTT
CDR3aa: CASSVGAGDQPQHF
d_gene: -
v_gene: TRBV9
j_gene: TRBJ1-5
abundance: -

CDR3nt: TGTGCCAGCAGCATACTTGAAACAGAAAACACCGGGGAGCTGTTTTTT
CDR3aa: CASSILETENTGELFF
d_gene: -
v_gene: TRBV13
j_gene: TRBJ2-2
abundance: -

CDR3nt: TGTGCCATTATGCCGGACACTGAAGCTTTCTTT
CDR3aa: CAIMPDTEAFF
d_gene: -
v_gene: TRBV2
j_gene: TRBJ1-1
abundance: few

CDR3nt: TGTGCCAGCAGCCCGACATTTAGCTCCTACGAGCAGTACTTC
CDR3aa: CASSPTFSSYEQYF
d_gene: -
v_gene: TRBV6-5
j_gene: TRBJ2-7
abundance: -

CDR3nt: TGTGCCAGTAGTACCGGGGGGGGCCTCTATGAGCAGTTCTTC
CDR3aa: CASSTGGGLYEQFF
d_gene: TRBD2
v_gene: TRBV19
j_gene: TRBJ2-1
abundance: -

CDR3nt: TGTGCCATCAGCGTAAGTCAACCTGGAGGGGGAGAAGATACGCAGTATTTT
CDR3aa: CAISVSQPGGGEDTQYF
d_gene: -
v_gene: TRBV10-3
j_gene: TRBJ2-3
abundance: -

CDR3nt: TGCAGTGCTAGTGGTACATATAATTCACCCCTCCACTTT
CDR3aa: CSASGTYNSPLHF
d_gene: -
v_gene: TRBV20-1
j_gene: TRBJ1-6
abundance: -

CDR3nt: TGTGCCAGCACCCGAGACCGACAAACTAATGAAAAACTGTTTTTT
CDR3aa: CASTRDRQTNEKLFF
d_gene: -
v_gene: TRBV2
j_gene: TRBJ1-4
abundance: -

CDR3nt: TGTGCCAGCAGTTACTCGAACCTTCAGGGTTGGGGCTACACCTTC
CDR3aa: CASSYSNLQGWGYTF
d_gene: -
v_gene: TRBV6-5
j_gene: TRBJ1-2
abundance: -

CDR3nt: TGTGCCAGCAGCCTGCTATGGGGGGTCAATTCACCCCTCCACTTT
CDR3aa: CASSLLWGVNSPLHF
d_gene: -
v_gene: TRBV7-2
j_gene: TRBJ1-6
abundance: -

CDR3nt: TGTGCCAGCAGCACCGGGTACGGGACAGTTTCCTACGAGCAGTACTTC
CDR3aa: CASSTGYGTVSYEQYF
d_gene: TRBD1
v_gene: TRBV7-8
j_gene: TRBJ2-7
abundance: -

CDR3nt: TGTGCCAGCAGCGTAGACCCCCAGGGTGTTCACGAGCAGTACTTC
CDR3aa: CASSVDPQGVHEQYF
d_gene: -
v_gene: TRBV9
j_gene: TRBJ2-7
abundance: -

CDR3nt: TGTGCCAGCAGCCGAGAGGACAGGGACAACTATGGCTACACCTTC
CDR3aa: CASSREDRDNYGYTF
d_gene: TRBD1
v_gene: TRBV4-2
j_gene: TRBJ1-2
abundance: -